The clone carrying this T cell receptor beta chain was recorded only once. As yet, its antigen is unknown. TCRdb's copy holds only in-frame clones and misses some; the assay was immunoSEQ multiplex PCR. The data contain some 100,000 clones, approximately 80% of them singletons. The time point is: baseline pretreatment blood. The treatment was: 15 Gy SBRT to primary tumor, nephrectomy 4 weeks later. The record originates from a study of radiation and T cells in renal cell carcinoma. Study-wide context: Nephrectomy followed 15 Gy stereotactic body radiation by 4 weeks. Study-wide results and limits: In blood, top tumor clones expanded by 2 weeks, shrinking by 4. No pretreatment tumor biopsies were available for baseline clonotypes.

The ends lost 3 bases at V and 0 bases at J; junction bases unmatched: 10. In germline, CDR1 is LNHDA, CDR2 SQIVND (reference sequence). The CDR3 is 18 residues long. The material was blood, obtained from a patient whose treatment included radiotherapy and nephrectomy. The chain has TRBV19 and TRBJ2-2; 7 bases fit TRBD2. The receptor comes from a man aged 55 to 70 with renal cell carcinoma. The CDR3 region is CASSIGATSATNTGELFF. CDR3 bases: TGTGCCAGTAGTATTGGGGCTACTAGCGCAACGAACACCGGGGAGCTGTTTTTT. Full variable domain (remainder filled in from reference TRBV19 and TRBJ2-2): DGGITQSPKYLFRKEGQNVTLSCEQNLNHDAMYWYRQDPGQGLRLIYYSQIVNDFQKGDIAEGYSVSREKKESFPLTVTSAQKNPTAFYLCASSIGATSATNTGELFFGEGSRLTVL.